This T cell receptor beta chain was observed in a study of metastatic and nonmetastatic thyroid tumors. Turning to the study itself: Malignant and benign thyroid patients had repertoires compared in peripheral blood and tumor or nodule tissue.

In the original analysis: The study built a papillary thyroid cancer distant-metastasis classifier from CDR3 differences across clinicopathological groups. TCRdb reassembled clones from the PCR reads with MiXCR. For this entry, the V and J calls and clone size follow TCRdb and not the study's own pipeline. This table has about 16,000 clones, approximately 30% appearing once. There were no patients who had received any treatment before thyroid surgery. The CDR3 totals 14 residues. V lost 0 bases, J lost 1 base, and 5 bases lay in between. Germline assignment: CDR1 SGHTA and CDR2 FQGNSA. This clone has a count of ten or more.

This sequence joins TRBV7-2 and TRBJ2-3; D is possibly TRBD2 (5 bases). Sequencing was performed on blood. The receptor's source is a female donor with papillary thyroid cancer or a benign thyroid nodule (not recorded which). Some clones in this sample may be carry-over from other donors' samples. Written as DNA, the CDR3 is TGTGCCAGCAGCTTAGCTAGCGGCACAGATACGCAGTATTTT. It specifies CASSLASGTDTQYF.